This T cell receptor (beta chain) originates from a study of T cells in Graves' hyperthyroidism and ophthalmopathy. The V gene's germline CDR1 is GTSNPN and CDR2 SVGIG (reference sequence). This CDR3 comprises 14 residues. V was cut by 4 bases and J by 6 bases, with 15 bases left in between. Amplification yielded TCR beta CDR3 regions, with RNA transcripts as the source. A first-round RT-PCR of the TCR CDR3 used the HTBI primer set. TCRdb processed the multiplex PCR reads anew with MiXCR; each CDR3 protein has one entry. The sample includes some 500,000 distinct CDR3 sequences, 15% to 20% seen only once; the top ten take 25% to 35%.

The rearrangement joins TRBV30 to TRBJ2-2; tentatively, D is TRBD1 (5 bases). The sequenced material came from blood. This sequence was found in a woman in her 30s with Graves' ophthalmopathy. This CDR3 reads CAWTTVIGAGELFF. Here the CDR3 DNA reads TGTGCCTGGACGACAGTGATTGGGGCCGGGGAGCTGTTTTTT.